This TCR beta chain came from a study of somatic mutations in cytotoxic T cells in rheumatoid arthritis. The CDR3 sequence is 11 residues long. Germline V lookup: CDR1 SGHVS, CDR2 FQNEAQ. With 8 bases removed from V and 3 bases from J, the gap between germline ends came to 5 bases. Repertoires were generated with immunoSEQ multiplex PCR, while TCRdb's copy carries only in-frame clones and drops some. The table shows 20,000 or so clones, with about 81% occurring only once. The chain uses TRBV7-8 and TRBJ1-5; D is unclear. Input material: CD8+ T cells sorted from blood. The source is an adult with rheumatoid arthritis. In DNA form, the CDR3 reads TGTGCCAGCGGAGACAATCAGCCCCAGCATTTT. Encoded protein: CASGDNQPQHF.